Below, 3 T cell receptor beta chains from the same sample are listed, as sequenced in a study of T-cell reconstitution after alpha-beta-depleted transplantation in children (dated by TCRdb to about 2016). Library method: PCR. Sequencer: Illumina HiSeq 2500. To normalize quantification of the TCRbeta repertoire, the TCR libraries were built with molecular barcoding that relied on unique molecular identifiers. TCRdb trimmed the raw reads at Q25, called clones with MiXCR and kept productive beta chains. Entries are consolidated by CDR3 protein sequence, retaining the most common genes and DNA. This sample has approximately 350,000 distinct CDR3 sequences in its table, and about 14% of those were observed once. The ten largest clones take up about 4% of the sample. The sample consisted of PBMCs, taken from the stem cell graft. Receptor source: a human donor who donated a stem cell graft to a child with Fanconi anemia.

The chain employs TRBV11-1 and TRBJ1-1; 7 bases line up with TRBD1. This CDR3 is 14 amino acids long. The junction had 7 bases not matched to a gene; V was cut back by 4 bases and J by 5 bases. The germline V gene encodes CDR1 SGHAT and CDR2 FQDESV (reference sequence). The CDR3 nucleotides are TGTGCCAGCAGCTCACAGGGGATGAGTACTGAAGCTTTCTTT. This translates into CASSSQGMSTEAFF. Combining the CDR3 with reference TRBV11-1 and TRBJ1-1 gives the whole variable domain EAEVAQSPRYKITEKSQAVAFWCDPISGHATLYWYRQILGQGPELLVQFQDESVVDDSQLPKDRFSAERLKGVDSTLKIQPAELGDSAMYLCASSSQGMSTEAFFGQGTRLTVV.

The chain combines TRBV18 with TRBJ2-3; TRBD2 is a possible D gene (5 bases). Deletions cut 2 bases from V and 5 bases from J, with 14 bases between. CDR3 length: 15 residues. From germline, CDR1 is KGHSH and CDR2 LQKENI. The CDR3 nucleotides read TGTGCCAGCTCACCAGGCGGGTCAGTAGGAGATACGCAGTATTTT. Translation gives CASSPGGSVGDTQYF.

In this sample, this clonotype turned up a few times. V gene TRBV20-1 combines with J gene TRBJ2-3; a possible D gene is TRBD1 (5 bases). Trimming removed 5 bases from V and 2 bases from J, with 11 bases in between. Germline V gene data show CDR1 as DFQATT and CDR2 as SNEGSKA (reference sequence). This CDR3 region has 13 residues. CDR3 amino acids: CSAQGRYTDTQYF. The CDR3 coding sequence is TGCAGTGCTCAGGGAAGATACACAGATACGCAGTATTTT.